A selection of T cell receptor beta chains follows, all from one sample in a study of blood T cell repertoires in COVID-19. Data came from immunoSEQ multiplex PCR; TCRdb stores just in-frame clones and leaves some out. The sample gives 100,000 to 150,000 clones, roughly two thirds of which show up once; around 1.8% is in the top ten. The sequenced material came from peripheral blood. The receptors originated from a woman in her sixties or seventies with acute or convalescent COVID-19. Both conserved end residues are part of each CDR3. The order of the fields is clone size, V gene, J gene, D gene, CDR3 DNA, CDR3 protein. D genes are given only for firm matches. For some rows the clone size is stated as once, few or many, or as a class when expanded; others skip it.

NA	TRBV5-5	TRBJ2-7	TRBD1	TGTGCCAGCAGCACCCGACAGGGGTCCTACGAGCAGTACTTC	CASSTRQGSYEQYF
NA	TRBV2	TRBJ2-3	NA	TGTGCCAGCCAAAAGGACTCGTTCCCTAGCACAGATACGCAGTATTTT	CASQKDSFPSTDTQYF
NA	TRBV5-1	TRBJ2-7	TRBD2	TGCGCCAGCAGCTTTGGTAATAGCGGGGGGGAGCAGTACTTC	CASSFGNSGGEQYF
NA	TRBV5-4	TRBJ1-1	NA	TGTGCCAGCAGCCTAGACACTGAAGCTTTCTTT	CASSLDTEAFF
few	TRBV7-9	TRBJ1-6	NA	TGTGCCAGCAGCTGGGGGGATCTAGCACCCCTCCACTTT	CASSWGDLAPLHF
NA	TRBV27	TRBJ2-5	NA	TGTGCCAGCAGTTTAAAGGGAAGGGCGGGACAAGAGACCCAGTACTTC	CASSLKGRAGQETQYF
many	TRBV28	TRBJ2-7	NA	TGTGCCAGCAGTTGGAACAGAATATACGAGCAGTACTTC	CASSWNRIYEQYF
once	TRBV4-1	TRBJ2-7	TRBD1	TGCGCCAGCAGCCATGGACAGGGCTACGAGCAGTACTTC	CASSHGQGYEQYF
NA	TRBV28	TRBJ2-4	TRBD1	TGTGCCAGCAGTCCGGGACAGGAGGGGATCGGAGCCAAAAACATTCAGTACTTC	CASSPGQEGIGAKNIQYF
many	TRBV27	TRBJ2-7	NA	TGTGCCAGCAGTTTATGTCTCTCCTACGAGCAGTACTTC	CASSLCLSYEQYF
NA	TRBV9	TRBJ2-1	TRBD2	TGTGCCAGCAGCGTATCTAGCGGGGGACACAATGAGCAGTTCTTC	CASSVSSGGHNEQFF
NA	TRBV7-2	TRBJ2-7	TRBD1	TGTGCCAGCAGCTTAGCAAAGGGGGCCTCCTACGAGCAGTACTTC	CASSLAKGASYEQYF
NA	TRBV6-1	TRBJ1-6	NA	TGTGCCAGCAGTGCCCAACCGGGAGGCCCTAATTCACCCCTCCACTTT	CASSAQPGGPNSPLHF
NA	TRBV29-1	TRBJ1-2	NA	TGCAGCGTTCAGGACACCTTTTATGGCTACACCTTC	CSVQDTFYGYTF
NA	TRBV10-2	TRBJ2-3	TRBD2	TGCGCCAGCGGCGTCGGGGGGTGGGCAGATACGCAGTATTTT	CASGVGGWADTQYF
NA	TRBV10-3	TRBJ1-2	NA	TGTGCCATCAGTGAGCCCCAGTCAACCCCCTTCTTGCTCTACACCTTC	CAISEPQSTPFLLYTF
once	TRBV19	TRBJ2-7	TRBD1	TGTGCCAGTAGCGTCCGGACAGGGGGCGGTGAGCAGTACTTC	CASSVRTGGGEQYF
many	TRBV19	TRBJ1-5	NA	TGTGCCAGTAGTAGGGAGATCAATCAGCCCCAGCATTTT	CASSREINQPQHF
NA	TRBV10-1	TRBJ2-5	NA	TGCGCCAGCAGTCCAGGGTATAGCCAAGAGACCCAGTACTTC	CASSPGYSQETQYF
NA	TRBV27	TRBJ2-7	NA	TGTGCCAGCAGGCCACAGGGGGAGGGGTACGAGCAGTACTTC	CASRPQGEGYEQYF
NA	TRBV5-1	TRBJ2-7	NA	TGCGCCAGCAGTTTTCAGGGACTCCCGAGTGAGCAGTACTTC	CASSFQGLPSEQYF
NA	TRBV2	TRBJ2-1	NA	TGTGCCAGCAGTGTGTACTCCGCGAATGAGCAGTTCTTC	CASSVYSANEQFF
NA	TRBV5-4	TRBJ1-2	NA	TGTGCCAGCAGCCTAAAAACAGGGTTCGGCTATGGCTACACCTTC	CASSLKTGFGYGYTF
NA	TRBV27	TRBJ1-6	TRBD1	TGTGCCAGCAGTTTCGACAGGGGGACACTTAATTCACCCCTCCACTTT	CASSFDRGTLNSPLHF
NA	TRBV7-2	TRBJ1-6	TRBD1	TGTGCCAGCAGCACCCGACAGGGGCCCAATTCACCCCTCCACTTT	CASSTRQGPNSPLHF
NA	TRBV27	TRBJ1-1	NA	TGTGCCAGCAGTTTGTGGCAGGGTGAAGCTTTCTTT	CASSLWQGEAFF
few	TRBV6-6	TRBJ1-1	NA	TGTGCCAGCAGTCCCTTTCTGAACACTGAAGCTTTCTTT	CASSPFLNTEAFF
NA	TRBV24-1	TRBJ2-3	NA	TGTGCCACCAGCGGGGCAGGGGAAGGAGATACGCAGTATTTT	CATSGAGEGDTQYF
NA	TRBV7-8	TRBJ2-2	NA	TGTGCCAGCAGCTTAGTTCTGGCAAACGGGGAGCTGTTTTTT	CASSLVLANGELFF
NA	TRBV5-5	TRBJ1-6	TRBD1	TGTGCCAGCAGCCGCGGGAACAGGGGATCACCCCTCCACTTT	CASSRGNRGSPLHF
NA	TRBV28	TRBJ1-2	TRBD1	TGTGCCAGCAGTTTATGGAGGACAGGGGTTAACTATGGCTACACCTTC	CASSLWRTGVNYGYTF
NA	TRBV4-3	TRBJ2-5	TRBD1	TGCGCCAGCAGCCAAGATTTGGGACAGGGAGAGACCCAGTACTTC	CASSQDLGQGETQYF
NA	TRBV3-1/TRBV3-2	TRBJ2-6	NA	TGTGCCAGCAGCCAAGTGAGGCATGGGGCCAACGTCCTGACTTTC	CASSQVRHGANVLTF
few	TRBV11-2	TRBJ2-2	NA	TGTGCCAGCAGCGTAACCGGGGAGCTGTTTTTT	CASSVTGELFF
NA	TRBV7-2	TRBJ2-7	NA	TGTGCCAGCAGCTTAGTTCGGAGCGAGCAGTACTTC	CASSLVRSEQYF